This TCR beta chain was profiled in a study of cytomegalovirus exposure and HLA in healthy donors. The PCR made use of 60 Vbeta and 13 Jbeta primers. Profiled with immunoSEQ multiplex PCR; TCRdb holds only in-frame clones, not every one. The specimen's table records 45,000 to 60,000 clones. This CDR3 is built from 13 residues. The V gene lost 3 bases and the J gene lost 3 bases, with 6 bases spanning the gap. Germline assignment: CDR1 SGDLS and CDR2 YYNGEE. The chain has TRBV9 and TRBJ2-2, with a possible D match to TRBD1 (5 bases). The receptor comes from a male donor in good health and CMV-seronegative. Sequenced input: PBMCs. CDR3 DNA sequence: TGTGCCAGCAGCGAACAGGACACCGGGGAGCTGTTTTTT. Translating gives CASSEQDTGELFF. The complete variable domain, with remaining parts taken from reference TRBV9 and TRBJ2-2, reads DSGVTQTPKHLITATGQRVTLRCSPRSGDLSVYWYQQSLDQGLQFLIQYYNGEERAKGNILERFSAQQFPDLHSELNLSSLELGDSALYFCASSEQDTGELFFGEGSRLTVL.